This TCR beta chain was found in a study of human T cells and chemical hapten exposure (dated by TCRdb to about 2021). For context, the study as a whole: For sensitization, 2% DPC in acetone was applied to a roughly 2 cm by roughly 2 cm area of upper inner arm skin. Patch tests used Finn chambers with 0.01% DPC on the upper back, scored after 6 days by International Contact Dermatitis Research Group standards. For TCR sequencing, blood came from 25 to 30 alopecia patients at anywhere from one to four time points (pre-sensitization, 2, 6 and 24 weeks). Peripheral blood TCR repertoire changes were tracked in vivo in alopecia patients during primary and secondary sensitization to the hapten diphenylcyclopropenone (DPC). Blood was sampled from patients pre-sensitization (week 0) and at 2, 6 and about 24 weeks after DPC sensitization. The libraries were sequenced as a pool, and the TCR yield per sample differed mostly because of small variations in library volumes within the pool. The patient cohort, mostly female, included alopecia areata with under or over 50% scalp involvement, alopecia totalis and alopecia universalis. Throughout the approximately 24-week study period, patients were also given weekly therapeutic DPC doses on the scalp. General conclusions and limits of the study: Repeated subsampling changed both the strength of the expansion versus patch-test correlation and the threshold at which that correlation became significant. Alopecia, a presumed autoimmune disease, was present in all patients, so the immune response of the patients might differ from that of healthy individuals. No change with DPC sensitization was found in the number of TCRs above 1 in 1000 frequency, and no evidence of global repertoire structure alterations was found. Compared with pre-sensitization or healthy control sets, expanded TCRs formed significantly more large CDR3 similarity clusters, which is consistent with antigen-driven responses. The number of PT1 expanded TCRs positively correlated with patch test score, significant at thresholds 8, 16 and 32 but not 4.

In the paper's terms, the time point label means: patch test 1, 2 weeks after DPC sensitization. Read against the paper, the sample's treatment or condition label means: therapeutic diphenylcyclopropenone sensitization with weekly scalp DPC. Blood at each patch-test visit was drawn before the patch test was applied. Patients were considered eligible if aged 18 to 70, diagnosed with alopecia and deemed suitable for DPC therapy, and patients were excluded if pregnant. Total RNA was extracted from unfractionated whole blood collected in Tempus Blood RNA tubes. Concerning this clonotype itself: Its specific antigen is unknown. Per-nucleotide qualities are absent, and no much larger clonotype sits a single base away.

Receptors were amplified or captured by RACE. The sequencing machine was a NextSeq 500. During library preparation, unique molecular identifiers were attached to individual cDNA molecules so that TCRs could be counted quantitatively and reproducibly. Each blood RNA sample was used to sequence both TCR alpha and TCR beta chains. The authors' pipeline ran thus. A median of approximately 96,000 TCRs per sample was observed, with a range of about 20,000 to 750,000. V, J and CDR3 annotation of the TCR reads was carried out using the Decombinator software suite. To make PS versus PT1 abundance plots, every sample was subsampled to the same number of TCRs (28,000). Expanded TCRs were defined as absent before sensitization and observed at least eight times at the 2-week time point. In-frame beta chains were kept once TCRdb had trimmed the public reads at Q25 with fastp and called clones with MiXCR. Identical CDR3 protein sequences are pooled into one entry, listed with their most common genes and DNA. These V and J calls are TCRdb output, not the study's own analysis. The sample table records roughly 180,000 distinct CDR3 sequences; under 25% of these occur just once. The top ten hold about 7% of the sample.

From the cysteine up to the phenylalanine, the CDR3 has a length of 16 residues. Only the CDR3 portion is preserved as DNA: 48 bases, with reading frame beginning at the first base. The junction carries 10 bases between V and J, which are trimmed by 1 base and 0 bases respectively. Taken from the germline V gene, the CDR1 and CDR2 loops are MNHNS and SASEGT. The specimen comprised whole blood, sampled in connection with sensitization to the hapten diphenylcyclopropenone (DPC). The receptor's source is a woman aged 45 to 65 with alopecia areata. Some clones in this sample may be carry-over from other donors' samples. The chain is made from TRBV6-1 and TRBJ2-1; the D segment could be TRBD2, given 6 matching bases. The sequenced DNA is TGTGCCAGCAGTGAAGGTTTGGGACTCTCCTACAATGAGCAGTTCTTC. Translated, it reads CASSEGLGLSYNEQFF.